One and the same sample provided the 21 T cell receptor beta chains below, sequenced in a study of cytomegalovirus exposure and HLA in healthy donors. Only in-frame clones appear in the TCRdb table, and some are missing; sequencing was by immunoSEQ multiplex PCR. The table records just under 150,000 clones, approximately 90% of them present only once. The sequenced sample was PBMCs. These receptors came from a young man in good health and CMV-seropositive.

The chain uses TRBV11-3 and TRBJ2-7, with D possibly matching TRBD1 (6 bases). CDR3 length: 13 amino acids. Germline CDR1 and CDR2: SGHNT and YENEEA. V was clipped by 3 bases and J by 7 bases, with 13 bases between them. The CDR3 loop reads CASSLDSGGEQYF. The CDR3 DNA sequence: TGTGCCAGCAGCTTGGACAGCGGTGGAGAGCAGTACTTC.

The rearrangement uses TRBV15 and TRBJ2-7; tentative D call: TRBD2 (5 bases). Germline CDR1 is LNHNV and CDR2 is YYDKDF (reference sequence). V was trimmed by 0 bases and J by 3 bases, leaving 9 bases between them. This CDR3 has 14 amino acids. CDR3 coding DNA: TGTGCCACCAGCAGAGAAAAGCGGAGCTACGAGCAGTACTTC. Amino acid sequence: CATSREKRSYEQYF.

The J gene is TRBJ2-3, the V gene TRBV19, with 7 bases identical to TRBD2. The CDR3 has 13 amino acids. V lost 6 bases and J lost 6; bases outside the gene matches: 6. Germline V CDR1 and CDR2: LNHDA, SQIVND (reference sequence). The CDR3 reads CASRGGRADTQYF. DNA of the CDR3: TGTGCCAGTAGAGGTGGGAGGGCGGATACGCAGTATTTT.

The chain combines TRBV2 with TRBJ1-4, with D maybe TRBD1 (5 bases). Germline V CDR1 and CDR2: SNHLY, FYNNEI. With 1 base removed from V and 5 bases from J, the gap between germline ends came to 14 bases. CDR3 length: 16 amino acids. The CDR3 loop is CASSEGGRGWNEKLFF. In DNA, the CDR3 is TGTGCCAGCAGTGAAGGAGGGAGGGGATGGAATGAAAAACTGTTTTTT.

The genes are TRBV29-1 and TRBJ2-1, with TRBD1 matching over 10 bases. CDR1 and CDR2 from the germline V gene are SQVTM and ANQGSEA. This CDR3 has 13 amino acids. V lost 7 bases, J lost 7 bases, and 7 bases stayed unmatched. DNA for the CDR3: TGCAGCGCTGGGGGGACAGGGGCGAATGAGCAGTTCTTC. It yields the protein CSAGGTGANEQFF.

The genes are TRBV6-1 and TRBJ1-5, with D maybe TRBD1 (5 bases). CDR3 length equals 13 residues. V lost 3 bases and J 11 bases, leaving 14 bases between the germline ends. The germline V gene encodes CDR1 MNHNS and CDR2 SASEGT. CDR3 region: CASSESGPLSQHF. DNA for the CDR3: TGTGCCAGCAGTGAGTCAGGGCCCCTTTCCCAGCATTTT.

CDR3: CASSTGGGRPYEQYF. DNA of the CDR3: TGTGCCAGCAGCACAGGCGGGGGGCGTCCCTACGAGCAGTACTTC. The rearrangement links TRBV11-2 to TRBJ2-7, with 8 nucleotides matching TRBD2. The CDR3 has 15 residues. With 5 bases clipped from V and 2 bases from J, the junction kept 8 bases outside the gene matches. Germline CDR1 reads SGHAT; CDR2 reads FQNNGV.

The chain is built from TRBV15 and TRBJ1-4, with D hard to call. Trimming left V 1 base short and J 6 bases short, with 12 bases between. Germline CDR1 LNHNV, CDR2 YYDKDF (reference sequence). This CDR3 comprises 15 residues. The CDR3 reads CATSRGSGEDEKLFF. CDR3 coding DNA: TGTGCCACCAGCAGAGGCTCCGGGGAGGATGAAAAACTGTTTTTT.

This chain connects TRBV2 to TRBJ1-2; 7 bases line up with TRBD1. The germline gives CDR1 SNHLY, CDR2 FYNNEI. V lost 10 bases, J lost 3 bases, and 5 bases stayed unmatched. CDR3 length: 12 amino acids. Written as DNA, the CDR3 is TGTGCCATCGACAGGGAGGACTATGGCTACACCTTC. This codes for CAIDREDYGYTF.

This chain uses TRBV27 with TRBJ2-6, with TRBD1 matching over 7 bases. CDR3 length equals 18 residues. V lost 6 bases, J lost 0 bases, and 11 bases stayed unmatched. Germline loops: CDR1 MNHEY, CDR2 SMNVEV (reference sequence). CDR3 in DNA: TGTGCCAGCAGGGACAGACAGGGATCCATCTCTGGGGCCAACGTCCTGACTTTC. It specifies CASRDRQGSISGANVLTF.

The chain carries TRBV18 and TRBJ2-1, with D maybe TRBD2 (5 bases). The germline gives CDR1 KGHSH, CDR2 LQKENI. The ends were cut back, 2 bases at V and 0 bases at J, with 8 bases in the middle. This CDR3 is built from 15 residues. CDR3 protein: CASSPLGSSYNEQFF. The CDR3 bases are TGTGCCAGCTCACCATTGGGGAGCTCCTACAATGAGCAGTTCTTC.

The chain uses TRBV13 and TRBJ2-1; 15 positions match TRBD2. V lost 4 bases to trimming and J lost 7 bases; unmatched junction nucleotides: 5. The CDR3 contains 16 residues. Germline CDR1 reads PRHDT; CDR2 reads FYEKMQ (reference sequence). CDR3: CASSSGLAGGLNEQFF. The CDR3 DNA is TGTGCCAGCAGCTCTGGACTAGCGGGAGGGTTAAATGAGCAGTTCTTC.

The chain is built from TRBV4-1 and TRBJ1-1; D is perhaps TRBD1 (5 bases). Looked up from germline, CDR1 is MGHRA and CDR2 is YSYEKL. V gave up 0 bases and J gave up 11 bases, with 16 bases separating them. The CDR3 runs to 14 residues. The CDR3 reads CASSQDRGAHGAFF. The DNA for the CDR3 is TGCGCCAGCAGCCAAGATCGCGGGGCGCACGGTGCTTTCTTT.

The sample holds a few counts of this clone. The V and J genes are TRBV5-1 and TRBJ1-1; the D gene is possibly TRBD1 (5 bases). V lost 0 bases, J lost 7 bases, and 13 bases lay in between. CDR3 length: 14 amino acids. Germline V gives CDR1 SGHRS, CDR2 YFSETQ. The CDR3 loop reads CASSLAPGGLEAFF. In DNA, the CDR3 is TGCGCCAGCAGCTTGGCCCCGGGGGGACTTGAAGCTTTCTTT.

The V gene is TRBV29-1, the J gene TRBJ2-7; 7 positions match TRBD1. This CDR3 region has 15 residues. V lost 1 base, J lost 1 base, and 7 bases stayed unmatched. Germline CDR1 reads SQVTM; CDR2 reads ANQGSEA. In DNA form, the CDR3 reads TGCAGCGTTGAAGTCGGGACAGTTGATTCCTACGAGCAGTACTTC. It is translated as CSVEVGTVDSYEQYF.

This rearrangement joins TRBV4-1 to TRBJ1-2; no reliable D call. The germline gives CDR1 MGHRA, CDR2 YSYEKL. The ends were cut back, 2 bases at V and 2 bases at J, with 12 bases in the middle. The CDR3 has 15 residues. The CDR3 DNA sequence: TGCGCCAGCAGCCAACCAACGGGGTGGAACTATGGCTACACCTTC. Amino acid sequence: CASSQPTGWNYGYTF.

This clone was detected only a few times. This rearrangement joins TRBV4-2 to TRBJ2-3; 11 positions agree with TRBD1. CDR1 and CDR2 (germline): LGHNA, YNFKEQ. After removal of 0 bases from V and 4 bases from J, the junction contained 3 bases not matched to a gene. The CDR3 is made up of 16 amino acids. CDR3 sequence (DNA): TGTGCCAGCAGCCAAGATCCGGGACAGGGGGCAGATACGCAGTATTTT. Amino acid sequence: CASSQDPGQGADTQYF.

In its sample, this clone was seen a few times. J is TRBJ1-3 and V is TRBV29-1, with D possibly matching TRBD1 (5 bases). Germline V CDR1 and CDR2: SQVTM, ANQGSEA. The CDR3 covers 17 residues. V was clipped by 7 bases and J by 1 base, with 23 bases between them. The CDR3 nucleotides are TGCAGCGCCGGGGGAGGTTCGGGAACTGGATCTGGAAACACCATATATTTT. Its translation: CSAGGGSGTGSGNTIYF.

Only one count was recorded for this clone. The rearrangement uses TRBV6-1 and TRBJ1-5; D is unresolved. V lost 3 bases, J lost 3 bases, and 18 bases lay in between. From germline, CDR1 is MNHNS and CDR2 SASEGT. This CDR3 contains 17 residues. CDR3 bases: TGTGCCAGCAGTGACATCTGGGAGGAGACTCCCAATCAGCCCCAGCATTTT. This translates into CASSDIWEETPNQPQHF.

This rearrangement joins TRBV27 to TRBJ2-6; 7 bases are a match to TRBD1. Germline V CDR1 and CDR2: MNHEY, SMNVEV (reference sequence). The CDR3 extends over 15 amino acids. The V segment lost 3 bases and the J segment 2 bases; nucleotides outside the gene matches: 1. In DNA form, the CDR3 reads TGTGCCAGCAGTTTCCAGGGGGCTGGGGCCAACGTCCTGACTTTC. Its protein is CASSFQGAGANVLTF.

To note about this clone: At one boundary the junction diverges from the germline segment, which might be a read error. The genes are TRBV2 and TRBJ1-1; D is unclear. CDR3 length: 12 amino acids. CDR1 is SNHLY, CDR2 FYNNEI, per germline. This CDR3 is CASTEQRTEAFF. The CDR3 DNA reads TGTGCCAGCACTGAACAACGGACTGAAGCTTTCTTT.